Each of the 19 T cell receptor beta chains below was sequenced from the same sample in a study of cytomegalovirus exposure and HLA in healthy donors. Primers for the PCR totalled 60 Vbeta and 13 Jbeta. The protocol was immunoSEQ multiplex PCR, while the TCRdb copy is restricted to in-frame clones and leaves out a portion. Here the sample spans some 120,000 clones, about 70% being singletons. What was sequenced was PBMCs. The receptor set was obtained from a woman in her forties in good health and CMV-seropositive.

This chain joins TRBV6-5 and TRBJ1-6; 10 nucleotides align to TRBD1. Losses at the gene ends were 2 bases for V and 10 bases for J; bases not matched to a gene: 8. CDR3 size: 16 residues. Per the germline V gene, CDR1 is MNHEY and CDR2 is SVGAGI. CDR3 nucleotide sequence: TGTGCCAGCAGTTACAGGACAGGGGGGAATCGATCACCCCTCCACTTT. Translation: CASSYRTGGNRSPLHF.

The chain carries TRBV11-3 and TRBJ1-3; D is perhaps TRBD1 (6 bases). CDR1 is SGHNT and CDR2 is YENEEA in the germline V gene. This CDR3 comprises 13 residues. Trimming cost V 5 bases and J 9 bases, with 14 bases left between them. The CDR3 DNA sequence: TGTGCCAGCAGCGAAACAGGGTTAGGCACCATATATTTT. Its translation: CASSETGLGTIYF.

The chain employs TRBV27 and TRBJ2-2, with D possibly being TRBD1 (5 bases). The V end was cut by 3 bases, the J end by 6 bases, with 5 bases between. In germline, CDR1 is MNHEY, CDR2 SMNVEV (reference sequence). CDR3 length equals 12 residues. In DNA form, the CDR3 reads TGTGCCAGCAGTTTCAGGGCCGGGGAGCTGTTTTTT. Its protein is CASSFRAGELFF.

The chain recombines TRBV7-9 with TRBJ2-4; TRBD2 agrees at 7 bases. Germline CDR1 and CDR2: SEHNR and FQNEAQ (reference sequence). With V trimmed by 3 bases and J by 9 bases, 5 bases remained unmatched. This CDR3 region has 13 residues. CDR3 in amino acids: CASSLLASGIQYF. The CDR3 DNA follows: TGTGCCAGCAGCTTGCTGGCTAGCGGCATTCAGTACTTC.

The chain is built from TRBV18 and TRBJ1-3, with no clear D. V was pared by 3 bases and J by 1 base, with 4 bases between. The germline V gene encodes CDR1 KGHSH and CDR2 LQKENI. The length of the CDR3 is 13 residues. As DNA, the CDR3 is TGTGCCAGCTCACCGGCATCTGGAAACACCATATATTTT. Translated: CASSPASGNTIYF.

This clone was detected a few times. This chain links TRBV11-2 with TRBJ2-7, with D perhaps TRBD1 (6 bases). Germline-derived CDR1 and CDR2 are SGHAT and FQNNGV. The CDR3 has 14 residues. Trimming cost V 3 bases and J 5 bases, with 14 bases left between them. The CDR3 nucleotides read TGTGCCAGCAGCTTTTTCAGGGGCGGCAACGAGCAGTACTTC. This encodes CASSFFRGGNEQYF.

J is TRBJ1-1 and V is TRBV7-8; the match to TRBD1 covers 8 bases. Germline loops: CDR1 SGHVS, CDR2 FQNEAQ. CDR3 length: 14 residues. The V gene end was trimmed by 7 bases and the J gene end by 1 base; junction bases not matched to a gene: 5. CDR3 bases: TGTGCCAGCAAAGGGGACAGGCAGAACACTGAAGCTTTCTTT. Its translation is CASKGDRQNTEAFF.

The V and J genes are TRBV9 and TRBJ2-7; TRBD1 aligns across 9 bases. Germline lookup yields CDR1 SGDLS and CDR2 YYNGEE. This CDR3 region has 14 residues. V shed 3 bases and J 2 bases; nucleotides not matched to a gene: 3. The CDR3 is CASSARTGAYEQYF. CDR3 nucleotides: TGTGCCAGCAGCGCGAGGACAGGGGCCTACGAGCAGTACTTC.

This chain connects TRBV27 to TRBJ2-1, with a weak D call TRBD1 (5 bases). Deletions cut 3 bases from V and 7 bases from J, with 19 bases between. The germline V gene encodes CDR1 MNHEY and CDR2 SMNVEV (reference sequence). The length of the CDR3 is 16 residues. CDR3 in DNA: TGTGCCAGCAGTTTCTGGCAGACCTTGAAGGGGAATGAGCAGTTCTTC. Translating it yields CASSFWQTLKGNEQFF.

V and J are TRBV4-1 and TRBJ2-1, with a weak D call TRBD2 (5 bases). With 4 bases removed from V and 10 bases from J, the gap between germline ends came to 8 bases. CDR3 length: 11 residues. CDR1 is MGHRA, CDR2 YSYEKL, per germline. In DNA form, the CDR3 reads TGCGCCAGCAGCCGGGAGAGGGAGCAGTTCTTC. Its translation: CASSREREQFF.

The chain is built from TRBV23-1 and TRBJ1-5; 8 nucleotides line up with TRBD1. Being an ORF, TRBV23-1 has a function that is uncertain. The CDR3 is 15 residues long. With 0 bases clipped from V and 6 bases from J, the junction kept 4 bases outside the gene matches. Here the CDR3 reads CASSQSGQGCQPQHF. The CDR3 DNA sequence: TGCGCCAGCAGTCAATCAGGACAGGGCTGTCAGCCCCAGCATTTT.

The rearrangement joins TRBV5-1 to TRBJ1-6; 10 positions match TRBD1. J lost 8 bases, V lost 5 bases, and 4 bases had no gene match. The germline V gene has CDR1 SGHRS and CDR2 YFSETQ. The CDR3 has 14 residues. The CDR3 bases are TGCGCCAGCAGGATTGGGACAGGGGATTCACCCCTCCACTTT. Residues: CASRIGTGDSPLHF.

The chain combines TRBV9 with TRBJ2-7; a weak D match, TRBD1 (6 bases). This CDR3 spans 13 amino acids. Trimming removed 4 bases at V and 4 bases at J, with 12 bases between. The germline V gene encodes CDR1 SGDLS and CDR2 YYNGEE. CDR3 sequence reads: CASSKQGPYEQYF. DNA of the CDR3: TGTGCCAGCAGCAAACAGGGTCCGTACGAGCAGTACTTC.

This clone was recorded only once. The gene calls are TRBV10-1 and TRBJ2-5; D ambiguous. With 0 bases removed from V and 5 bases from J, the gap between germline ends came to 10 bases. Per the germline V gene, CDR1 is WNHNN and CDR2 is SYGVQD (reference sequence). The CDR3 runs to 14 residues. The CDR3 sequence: CASSESSSLETQYF. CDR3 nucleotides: TGCGCCAGCAGTGAGTCTTCAAGCTTGGAGACCCAGTACTTC.

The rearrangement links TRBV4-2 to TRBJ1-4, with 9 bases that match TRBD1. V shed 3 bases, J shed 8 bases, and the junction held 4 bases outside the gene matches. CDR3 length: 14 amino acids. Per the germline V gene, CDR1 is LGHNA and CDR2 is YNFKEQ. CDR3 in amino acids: CASSHRDREEKLFF. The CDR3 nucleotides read TGTGCCAGCAGCCACCGGGACAGGGAGGAAAAACTGTTTTTT.

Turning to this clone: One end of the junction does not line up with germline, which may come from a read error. The CDR3 reads CSAEISSGNTIYF. CDR3 nucleotides: TGCAGCGCTGAAATCTCCTCTGGAAACACCATATATTTT. This chain uses TRBV29-1 with TRBJ1-3, with no clear D. This CDR3 is built from 13 residues. CDR1 is SQVTM and CDR2 is ANQGSEA in the germline V gene.

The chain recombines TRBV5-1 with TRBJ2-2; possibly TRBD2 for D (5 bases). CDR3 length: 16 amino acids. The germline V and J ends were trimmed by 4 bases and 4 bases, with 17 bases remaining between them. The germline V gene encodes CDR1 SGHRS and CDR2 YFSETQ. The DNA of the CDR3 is TGCGCCAGCAGCCCGCCTGCCGGACTCAGCACCGGGGAGCTGTTTTTT. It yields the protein CASSPPAGLSTGELFF.

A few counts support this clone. CDR3 protein: CASDLGAFDEKLFF. Written as DNA, the CDR3 is TGTGCCAGCGATTTGGGGGCTTTTGATGAAAAACTGTTTTTT. The chain links TRBV6-1 to TRBJ1-4, with D perhaps TRBD1 (6 bases). CDR1 and CDR2 from the germline V gene are MNHNS and SASEGT. V gave up 8 bases and J gave up 6 bases, with 16 bases separating them. The CDR3 has 14 residues.

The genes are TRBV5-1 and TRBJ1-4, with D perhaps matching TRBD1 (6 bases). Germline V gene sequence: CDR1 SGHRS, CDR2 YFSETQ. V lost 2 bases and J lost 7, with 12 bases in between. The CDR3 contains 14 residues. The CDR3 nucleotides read TGCGCCAGCAGCTTCGTGGGGGCTACTGAAAAACTGTTTTTT. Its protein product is CASSFVGATEKLFF. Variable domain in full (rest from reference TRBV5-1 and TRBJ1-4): KAGVTQTPRYLIKTRGQQVTLSCSPISGHRSVSWYQQTPGQGLQFLFEYFSETQRNKGNFPGRFSGRQFSNSRSEMNVSTLELGDSALYLCASSFVGATEKLFFGSGTQLSVL.